This passage covers 20 T cell receptor beta chains from one sample sequenced in a study of cytomegalovirus exposure and HLA in healthy donors. The method was immunoSEQ multiplex PCR; TCRdb's version includes in-frame clones alone and lacks a portion of them. The sample has 100,000 to 130,000 clones, 90% to 96% seen once. Input material: PBMCs. These receptors were taken from a woman younger than 30 in good health and CMV-seronegative.

J is TRBJ2-2 and V is TRBV7-2, with D possibly being TRBD1 (5 bases). The CDR3 is 15 residues long. V was pared by 5 bases and J by 3 bases, with 13 bases between. CDR1 SGHTA and CDR2 FQGNSA come from the germline V gene. CDR3 DNA: TGTGCCAGCAGCCGCGCCGCAGGGCACACCGGGGAGCTGTTTTTT. Its translation is CASSRAAGHTGELFF.

V and J are TRBV28 and TRBJ1-5; 7 bases are shared with TRBD1. The CDR3 is made up of 13 amino acids. V trimming: 3 bases; J trimming: 9 bases; junction bases outside the gene matches: 5. Germline loops: CDR1 MDHEN, CDR2 SYDVKM. CDR3 DNA: TGTGCCAGCAGTTTCGACAGGGATTCGCCCCAGCATTTT. As protein: CASSFDRDSPQHF.

The chain uses TRBV9 and TRBJ2-6, with 7 nucleotides matching TRBD2. Unmatched junction bases numbered 1, after V lost 0 bases and J lost 4 bases. This CDR3 has 15 residues. Germline values: CDR1 SGDLS, CDR2 YYNGEE. The CDR3 DNA is TGTGCCAGCAGCGTAGAGGGAGGGGGGGCCAACGTCCTGACTTTC. As protein: CASSVEGGGANVLTF.

The chain uses TRBV7-9 and TRBJ1-2; 8 bases agree with TRBD1. In germline, CDR1 is SEHNR, CDR2 FQNEAQ (reference sequence). Trimming removed 3 bases from V and 4 bases from J; junction bases left unmatched: 1. This CDR3 is 13 amino acids long. The CDR3 here is CASSFRGPYGYTF. Written as DNA, the CDR3 is TGTGCCAGCAGCTTCAGGGGGCCCTATGGCTACACCTTC.

The gene calls are TRBV12-2 and TRBJ1-5; TRBD1, the table's D call, was not compared with the DNA. TRBV12-2 is annotated as a pseudogene. CDR3 length: 16 amino acids. Here the CDR3 DNA reads TGTGCAAGTCGCTTAAAGGGACAGGGGGAAAATCAGCCCCAGCATTTT. Translating it yields CASRLKGQGENQPQHF.

The V call is TRBV6-1, the J call TRBJ2-3; no reliable D call. With 4 bases removed from V and 1 base from J, the gap between germline ends came to 9 bases. There are 14 residues in the CDR3. Germline V gene sequence: CDR1 MNHNS, CDR2 SASEGT. Here the CDR3 reads CASSVSEGTDTQYF. For the CDR3, the DNA is TGTGCCAGCAGTGTGAGCGAGGGCACAGATACGCAGTATTTT.

This clone is medium-sized (0.01 to 0.1%) in the sample. The chain recombines TRBV6-1 with TRBJ2-7; 8 bases agree with TRBD1. Germline V CDR1 and CDR2: MNHNS, SASEGT. J was trimmed by 6 bases and V by 2 bases; bases with no gene match: 6. This CDR3 is 14 amino acids long. In DNA form, the CDR3 reads TGTGCCAGCAGTGAATTGACAGGGGAAAGCGAGCAGTACTTC. Its translation is CASSELTGESEQYF.

The chain uses TRBV10-2 and TRBJ2-3; 8 bases agree with TRBD1. J gave up 0 bases and V 7 bases, and 6 bases lay outside the gene matches. The CDR3 totals 15 residues. Germline assignment: CDR1 WSHSY and CDR2 SAAADI. In nucleotides, the CDR3 is TGCGCCAGCATGATGGACAGGGCTAGCACAGATACGCAGTATTTT. Its protein is CASMMDRASTDTQYF.

The CDR3 DNA is TGTGCCAGCAGCTTCATACAGGGGGGCGGAGAGCTGTTTTTT. The encoded protein is CASSFIQGGGELFF. The chain uses TRBV5-6 and TRBJ2-2; TRBD1 matches 8 bases. The CDR3 length is 14 residues. The germline gives CDR1 SGHDT, CDR2 YYEEEE. V lost 2 bases and J lost 11; bases outside the gene matches: 8.

This clone is a singleton in its sample. The J gene is TRBJ2-1, the V gene TRBV4-1; 8 nucleotides align to TRBD2. The CDR3 runs to 14 residues. CDR1 is MGHRA, CDR2 YSYEKL, per germline. V trimming: 4 bases; J trimming: 2 bases; junction bases outside the gene matches: 1. The CDR3 sequence is CASSPGGTYNEQFF. The CDR3 nucleotides read TGCGCCAGCAGCCCGGGGGGGACCTACAATGAGCAGTTCTTC.

This rearrangement joins TRBV5-8 to TRBJ1-2; D might be TRBD1 (5 bases). Germline CDR1 and CDR2: SGHTS and YDEGEE. V was pared by 2 bases and J by 6 bases, with 17 bases between. The CDR3 runs to 15 residues. Written as DNA, the CDR3 is TGTGCCAGCAGCTTACGTTGGTGGCAGGGCGATGGCTACACCTTC. Encoded protein: CASSLRWWQGDGYTF.

V and J are TRBV28 and TRBJ1-2, with D tentatively TRBD1 (6 bases). The CDR3 consists of 14 residues. With 10 bases removed from V and 5 bases from J, the gap between germline ends came to 20 bases. Germline-derived CDR1 and CDR2 are MDHEN and SYDVKM. CDR3 DNA: TGTGCCATAGACTTGCCTGGGGGCGGGTATGGCTACACCTTC. Its protein product is CAIDLPGGGYGYTF.

V usage is TRBV4-1 and J usage is TRBJ2-1; TRBD2 is a possible D gene (6 bases). V lost 0 bases and J 4 bases, leaving 16 bases between the germline ends. Germline CDR1 and CDR2: MGHRA and YSYEKL. CDR3 length equals 17 residues. CDR3 bases: TGCGCCAGCAGCCAAGATGGGCGGCGGGGATCTTACAATGAGCAGTTCTTC. Its translation is CASSQDGRRGSYNEQFF.

The gene calls are TRBV7-9 and TRBJ1-5, with D maybe TRBD1 (6 bases). With 5 bases removed from V and 6 bases from J, the gap between germline ends came to 20 bases. CDR3 size: 16 residues. Germline V lookup: CDR1 SEHNR, CDR2 FQNEAQ (reference sequence). CDR3 in DNA: TGTGCCAGCAGCCCCCTAGGGGGGGGCGCTTTTCAGCCCCAGCATTTT. Its protein is CASSPLGGGAFQPQHF.

This chain joins TRBV25-1 and TRBJ2-1, with D unresolved. The CDR3 contains 14 residues. Trimming removed 7 bases from V and 3 bases from J, with 13 bases in between. Germline V lookup: CDR1 MGHDK, CDR2 SYGVNS. The CDR3 spells CASNYGADYNEQFF. Written as DNA, the CDR3 is TGTGCCAGCAATTATGGAGCAGACTACAATGAGCAGTTCTTC.

This chain links TRBV28 with TRBJ2-3; tentatively, D is TRBD1 (6 bases). Deletions cut 2 bases from V and 2 bases from J, with 14 bases between. This CDR3 is 16 amino acids long. Germline CDR1 and CDR2: MDHEN and SYDVKM. CDR3 sequence reads: CASSLRLGGITDTQYF. CDR3 DNA: TGTGCCAGCAGTTTAAGATTAGGGGGAATCACAGATACGCAGTATTTT.

This chain uses TRBV28 with TRBJ1-1; TRBD1 aligns across 7 bases. V gave up 1 base and J gave up 4 bases; unmatched junction bases: 3. The V gene's germline CDR1 is MDHEN and CDR2 SYDVKM. This CDR3 is 14 amino acids long. The CDR3 DNA reads TGTGCCAGCAGTTTATCTCAGGGGGGCACTGAAGCTTTCTTT. This codes for CASSLSQGGTEAFF.

This rearrangement joins TRBV6-1 to TRBJ1-2, with TRBD1 matching 8 bases. This CDR3 is built from 14 residues. The trim removed 8 bases at V and 2 bases at J, leaving 7 bases unmatched. In germline, CDR1 is MNHNS, CDR2 SASEGT. The DNA of the CDR3 is TGTGCCAGCGGACAGGGTTTTGGGAACTATGGCTACACCTTC. It encodes CASGQGFGNYGYTF.

The chain uses TRBV7-2 and TRBJ1-2, with 8 bases aligning to TRBD1. With 5 bases clipped from V and 4 bases from J, the junction kept 9 bases outside the gene matches. CDR1 SGHTA and CDR2 FQGNSA come from the germline V gene. The CDR3 is 15 residues long. In nucleotides, the CDR3 is TGTGCCAGCAGCCCCAGCCAGGGGGCGCGCTATGGCTACACCTTC. Amino acid sequence: CASSPSQGARYGYTF.

The chain carries TRBV7-2 and TRBJ2-7, with 7 bases fitting TRBD2. J gave up 5 bases and V 3 bases, and 1 base lay outside the gene matches. Germline loops: CDR1 SGHTA, CDR2 FQGNSA. This CDR3 comprises 12 residues. The CDR3 nucleotides read TGTGCCAGCAGCTTGGGGGGGGACGAGCAGTACTTC. It yields the protein CASSLGGDEQYF. The full variable domain, in which reference TRBV7-2 and TRBJ2-7 provide the parts outside the CDR3, is GAGVSQSPSNKVTEKGKDVELRCDPISGHTALYWYRQSLGQGLEFLIYFQGNSAPDKSGLPSDRFSAERTGGSVSTLTIQRTQQEDSAVYLCASSLGGDEQYFGPGTRLTVT.